These 18 T cell receptor beta chains were sequenced from one sample in a study of cytomegalovirus exposure and HLA in healthy donors. The PCR was carried out with 60 Vbeta primers and 13 Jbeta primers. Profiled with immunoSEQ multiplex PCR; TCRdb holds only in-frame clones, not every one. Among around 110,000 clones listed, 80% to 85% were seen once. Sequences were obtained from PBMCs. These receptors originate from a woman aged 30 to 39 in good health and CMV-seronegative.

This clone was picked up one time. The DNA for the CDR3 is TGTGCCAGTAGTATGGGGACTAGCGGGAGAGGGAACAATGAGCAGTTCTTC. Protein product: CASSMGTSGRGNNEQFF. The chain has TRBV19 and TRBJ2-1, with 14 bases fitting TRBD2. The CDR3 covers 17 residues. Looked up from germline, CDR1 is LNHDA and CDR2 is SQIVND (reference sequence). The J segment lost 5 bases and the V segment lost 3 bases, leaving 6 bases of the junction unmatched.

This rearrangement joins TRBV9 to TRBJ2-1; TRBD2 might be the D (5 bases). CDR3 size: 14 residues. V was shortened by 0 bases and J by 6 bases, with 10 bases between the two germline ends. CDR1 SGDLS and CDR2 YYNGEE come from the germline V gene. The CDR3 spells CASSVGSGGNEQFF. CDR3 DNA: TGTGCCAGCAGCGTAGGATCAGGAGGCAATGAGCAGTTCTTC.

The chain has TRBV2 and TRBJ2-1, with 7 bases matching TRBD1. The CDR3 totals 13 residues. Germline V lookup: CDR1 SNHLY, CDR2 FYNNEI. Trimming at V came to 9 bases and at J to 11 bases, leaving 13 bases not matched to a gene. The CDR3, as DNA: TGTGCCAGACGGAGTGGACAGGACGTAAAGCAGTTCTTC. Residues: CARRSGQDVKQFF.

Here the CDR3 reads CAISESTGGFQETQYF. The CDR3 DNA reads TGTGCCATCAGTGAGTCAACGGGAGGGTTCCAAGAGACCCAGTACTTC. The chain combines TRBV10-3 with TRBJ2-5; 8 nucleotides agree with TRBD2. Germline trimming cut 0 bases from V and 1 base from J; bases unmatched to any gene: 4. In germline, CDR1 is ENHRY, CDR2 SYGVKD. The CDR3 length is 16 residues.

This clone was seen just once. The J gene is TRBJ1-4, the V gene TRBV30; D is unresolved. The CDR3 spans 14 residues. Germline V gene data show CDR1 as GTSNPN and CDR2 as SVGIG (reference sequence). The ends were cut back, 1 base at V and 8 bases at J, with 14 bases in the middle. CDR3: CAWSGRRAQEKLFF. Here the CDR3 DNA reads TGTGCCTGGAGTGGCAGGAGGGCGCAGGAAAAACTGTTTTTT.

This clone was recorded a few times. The chain employs TRBV10-3 and TRBJ1-5, with TRBD1 as a possible D gene (6 bases). V was shortened by 3 bases and J by 1 base, with 10 bases between the two germline ends. This CDR3 comprises 15 residues. CDR1 and CDR2 from the germline V gene are ENHRY and SYGVKD. DNA for the CDR3: TGTGCCATCAGTGAACACCAGGGGAGCAATCAGCCCCAGCATTTT. It codes for CAISEHQGSNQPQHF.

The rearrangement links TRBV6-6 to TRBJ1-2; D unresolved. In germline, CDR1 is MNHNY, CDR2 SVGAGI (reference sequence). The CDR3 is 14 residues long. Deletions cut 11 bases from V and 8 bases from J, with 24 bases between. The chain's CDR3 is CAGSFQATSGGYTF. CDR3 nucleotide sequence: TGTGCCGGAAGCTTCCAGGCCACATCGGGGGGCTACACCTTC.

The rearrangement joins TRBV14 to TRBJ2-1, with unresolved D. V shed 1 base and J shed 7 bases, with 5 bases lying between them. The germline gives CDR1 SGHDN, CDR2 FVKESK. The CDR3 loop spans 12 amino acids. As DNA, the CDR3 is TGTGCCAGCAGCCAAGTACGGAATGAGCAGTTCTTC. Encoded protein: CASSQVRNEQFF. Drawing the rest from reference TRBV14 and TRBJ2-1, the complete variable domain is EAGVTQFPSHSVIEKGQTVTLRCDPISGHDNLYWYRRVMGKEIKFLLHFVKESKQDESGMPNNRFLAERTGGTYSTLKVQPAELEDSGVYFCASSQVRNEQFFGPGTRLTVL.

CDR3 sequence (DNA): TGTGCTAGTGGTTTGGTACGGAACCGGGACAGGGTCTATGGCTACACCTTC. Encoded protein: CASGLVRNRDRVYGYTF. This sequence joins TRBV12-5 and TRBJ1-2, with TRBD1 identical over 9 bases. The J segment lost 4 bases and the V segment lost 0 bases, leaving 9 bases of the junction unmatched. Germline lookup yields CDR1 LGHNT and CDR2 FRNRAP. The CDR3 has 17 amino acids.

This clone has just one count. V and J are TRBV6-5 and TRBJ2-2; D is perhaps TRBD2 (5 bases). Germline assignment: CDR1 MNHEY and CDR2 SVGAGI. The CDR3 loop spans 13 amino acids. Trimming left V 8 bases short and J 6 bases short, with 13 bases between. In DNA form, the CDR3 reads TGTGCCAGCGGGAGCCGGTGGGCCGGGGAGCTGTTTTTT. It is translated as CASGSRWAGELFF.

V gene TRBV21-1 combines with J gene TRBJ2-5; no DNA check was done on the table's D call, TRBD2. TRBV21-1 has pseudogene status. CDR3 length: 15 residues. The CDR3 reads CASSKASRGEETQYF. The CDR3 region has the DNA TGTGCCAGCAGCAAAGCTTCGCGTGGAGAAGAGACCCAGTACTTC.

The chain links TRBV5-4 to TRBJ2-1; 7 positions agree with TRBD2. Looked up from germline, CDR1 is SGHNT and CDR2 is YYREEE (reference sequence). There are 18 residues in the CDR3. With V trimmed by 0 bases and J by 5 bases, 14 bases remained unmatched. The CDR3 here is CASSLGGRYTSENNEQFF. CDR3 nucleotides: TGTGCCAGCAGCTTGGGAGGAAGGTATACTAGCGAGAACAATGAGCAGTTCTTC.

This sequence joins TRBV7-9 and TRBJ1-6; no reliable D call. Germline CDR1 SEHNR, CDR2 FQNEAQ (reference sequence). V lost 6 bases and J lost 7, with 10 bases in between. CDR3 length equals 13 residues. CDR3 coding DNA: TGTGCCAGCAGTGGGCTTTCGAATTCACCCCTCCACTTT. Amino acid sequence: CASSGLSNSPLHF.

This clone came up once. The J gene is TRBJ2-1, the V gene TRBV4-1; 12 bases fit TRBD2. CDR3 length: 17 amino acids. J gave up 7 bases and V 5 bases, and 12 bases lay outside the gene matches. Germline lookup yields CDR1 MGHRA and CDR2 YSYEKL. The CDR3 reads CASSGLAGGVLWNEQFF. Here the CDR3 DNA reads TGCGCCAGCAGCGGGCTAGCGGGAGGGGTCCTGTGGAATGAGCAGTTCTTC.

This sequence joins TRBV30 and TRBJ2-7, with 9 bases lining up with TRBD1. CDR1 and CDR2 from the germline V gene are GTSNPN and SVGIG (reference sequence). This CDR3 has 14 residues. The V gene end was trimmed by 2 bases and the J gene end by 5 bases; junction bases not matched to a gene: 7. CDR3 loop: CAWSPVRDRDEQYF. In DNA form, the CDR3 reads TGTGCCTGGAGTCCCGTCCGGGACAGGGACGAGCAGTACTTC.

The V gene is TRBV9, the J gene TRBJ2-1; a possible D gene is TRBD2 (6 bases). The CDR3 contains 14 residues. CDR1 and CDR2 from the germline V gene are SGDLS and YYNGEE. V lost 4 bases to trimming and J lost 6 bases, with 14 bases between them. The CDR3 DNA sequence: TGTGCCAGCAGCAGGTGGGGGGACCCCAATGAGCAGTTCTTC. It codes for CASSRWGDPNEQFF.

Notes on this clone: The junction differs from germline at one of its ends, possibly a read error. J is TRBJ2-7 and V is TRBV7-9; perhaps TRBD2 as D (6 bases). CDR1 is SEHNR, CDR2 FQNEAQ, per germline (reference sequence). This CDR3 contains 14 residues. CDR3 sequence: CSSRPGSAPYEQYF. CDR3 bases: TGTTCCAGCAGGCCCGGGAGCGCCCCTTACGAGCAGTACTTC.

The CDR3 coding sequence is TGTGCCAGCAGCCTCCAAGGGACTAGCGATACGGAGCAGTACTTC. Amino acid sequence: CASSLQGTSDTEQYF. The rearrangement links TRBV9 to TRBJ2-7, with 10 bases aligning to TRBD2. CDR1 is SGDLS, CDR2 YYNGEE, per germline. The CDR3 length is 15 residues. Trimming took 4 bases from V and 7 from J; bases not matched to a gene: 11.